Listed below are T cell receptor beta chains from one sample, sequenced in a study of T cells after yellow fever vaccination. TCRdb processed the 5' RACE reads anew with MiXCR; each CDR3 protein has one entry. The sample contains approximately 120,000 distinct CDR3 sequences, about 7.4% of which appear only once. Sequenced here: CD4+ T cells sorted from PBMCs, sampled more than 8 days after the first yellow fever vaccination. These receptors originate from a man younger than 30 who received the YFV17D yellow fever vaccine. Each CDR3 is given with its conserved first and last residue. D genes are given only for firm matches. Some rows mark clone size as missing; the rest say once, few, many or name a class of expanded clone.

clone_size: many
v_call: TRBV4-2
d_call: .
j_call: TRBJ1-1
cdr3_nt: TGTGCCAGCAGCCGCGAAGGGGGAACAGGTGAAGCTTTCTTT
cdr3_aa: CASSREGGTGEAFF

clone_size: many
v_call: TRBV12-3/TRBV12-4
d_call: .
j_call: TRBJ1-4
cdr3_nt: TGTGCCAGCAGCTTAGCAGGGTTCGGTGAAAAACTGTTTTTT
cdr3_aa: CASSLAGFGEKLFF

clone_size: many
v_call: TRBV5-1
d_call: .
j_call: TRBJ1-1
cdr3_nt: TGCGCCAGCAGCTTGACTAGGACAGAGAACACTGAAGCTTTCTTT
cdr3_aa: CASSLTRTENTEAFF

clone_size: many
v_call: TRBV3-1
d_call: .
j_call: TRBJ2-2
cdr3_nt: TGTGCCAGCAGCCTCAACCCCGGGGTGTTTTTT
cdr3_aa: CASSLNPGVFF

clone_size: many
v_call: TRBV12-3/TRBV12-4
d_call: .
j_call: TRBJ2-5
cdr3_nt: TGTGCCAGCAGTTTAGACGGCGCAGAGACCCAGTACTTC
cdr3_aa: CASSLDGAETQYF

clone_size: many
v_call: TRBV6-2/TRBV6-3
d_call: TRBD2
j_call: TRBJ2-7
cdr3_nt: TGTGCCAGCAGTTACCCCGGACTAGCGGGGCCCTACGAGCAGTACTTC
cdr3_aa: CASSYPGLAGPYEQYF

clone_size: .
v_call: TRBV20-1
d_call: .
j_call: TRBJ2-3
cdr3_nt: TGCAGTGCTAGATTCCCGAGCACAGATACGCAGTATTTT
cdr3_aa: CSARFPSTDTQYF

clone_size: many
v_call: TRBV9
d_call: .
j_call: TRBJ1-2
cdr3_nt: TGTGCCAGCAGCATACAAACGGGGGGCTACACCTTC
cdr3_aa: CASSIQTGGYTF

clone_size: once
v_call: TRBV12-1
d_call: .
j_call: TRBJ2-1
cdr3_nt: TGTGCCAGCAGCTTCGGGCTCCCGCGGAGTGAGCAGTTCTTC
cdr3_aa: CASSFGLPRSEQFF

clone_size: many
v_call: TRBV10-2
d_call: .
j_call: TRBJ2-1
cdr3_nt: TGCGCCAGCAGTGAGTCCATGCGCTTTTCAGGGAACTACAATGAGCAGTTCTTC
cdr3_aa: CASSESMRFSGNYNEQFF

clone_size: many
v_call: TRBV6-2/TRBV6-3
d_call: TRBD2
j_call: TRBJ2-2
cdr3_nt: TGTGCCAGCAGTGGAGCGGGGGTCTCGAACACCGGGGAGCTGTTTTTT
cdr3_aa: CASSGAGVSNTGELFF

clone_size: many
v_call: TRBV7-9
d_call: .
j_call: TRBJ2-5
cdr3_nt: TGTGCCAGCAGCTTATCGCCCAGGGGTGAGACCCAGTACTTC
cdr3_aa: CASSLSPRGETQYF

clone_size: many
v_call: TRBV4-2
d_call: TRBD1
j_call: TRBJ2-3
cdr3_nt: TGTGCCAGCAGCCAAGGGGACAGGGCCGACACAGATACGCAGTATTTT
cdr3_aa: CASSQGDRADTDTQYF

clone_size: many
v_call: TRBV29-1
d_call: TRBD1
j_call: TRBJ2-3
cdr3_nt: TGCAGCGAACGCCGACAGGGATCAGATACGCAGTATTTT
cdr3_aa: CSERRQGSDTQYF

clone_size: many
v_call: TRBV14
d_call: .
j_call: TRBJ2-2
cdr3_nt: TGTGCCAGCAGCCCCCGGGTTTTCGGGGAGCTGTTTTTT
cdr3_aa: CASSPRVFGELFF

clone_size: many
v_call: TRBV7-9
d_call: TRBD1
j_call: TRBJ1-4
cdr3_nt: TGTGCCAGCAGCGCGGGACAGCTATCGGAAAAACTGTTTTTT
cdr3_aa: CASSAGQLSEKLFF

clone_size: many
v_call: TRBV12-3/TRBV12-4
d_call: .
j_call: TRBJ1-4
cdr3_nt: TGTGCCAGCAGTCCAGAGGGGTCGGCTACTGAAAAACTGTTTTTT
cdr3_aa: CASSPEGSATEKLFF

clone_size: many
v_call: TRBV7-2
d_call: .
j_call: TRBJ2-3
cdr3_nt: TGTGCCAGCAGCTTGTCGTCGGGGGCAACAGATACGCAGTATTTT
cdr3_aa: CASSLSSGATDTQYF

clone_size: many
v_call: TRBV29-1
d_call: TRBD1
j_call: TRBJ2-7
cdr3_nt: TGCAGCGTTGAAGGGCCAGAGGGGGCTCGGGACGAGCAGTACTTC
cdr3_aa: CSVEGPEGARDEQYF

clone_size: many
v_call: TRBV10-3
d_call: .
j_call: TRBJ1-2
cdr3_nt: TGTGCCATCAGAAAAACAGGCGGGGGCTATGGCTACACCTTC
cdr3_aa: CAIRKTGGGYGYTF

clone_size: many
v_call: TRBV24-1
d_call: .
j_call: TRBJ1-5
cdr3_nt: TGTGCCACCAGCGATCGAAATCAGCCCCAGCATTTT
cdr3_aa: CATSDRNQPQHF

clone_size: many
v_call: TRBV4-1
d_call: TRBD2
j_call: TRBJ2-7
cdr3_nt: TGCGCCAGCAGCCACCACATAGCGGGAAGCTCCTACGAGCAGTACTTC
cdr3_aa: CASSHHIAGSSYEQYF

clone_size: few
v_call: TRBV9
d_call: TRBD2
j_call: TRBJ2-5
cdr3_nt: TGTGCCAGCAGCGTAGGAGGACTAGCGGGGGGCCTCGGAGAGACCCAGTACTTC
cdr3_aa: CASSVGGLAGGLGETQYF

clone_size: few
v_call: TRBV5-4
d_call: .
j_call: TRBJ2-3
cdr3_nt: TGTGCCAGCAGCTTGAAGGGCGACACAGATACGCAGTATTTT
cdr3_aa: CASSLKGDTDTQYF

clone_size: many
v_call: TRBV18
d_call: TRBD2
j_call: TRBJ2-1
cdr3_nt: TGTGCCAGCTCACCACGGGGGGGCTCCTACAATGAGCAGTTCTTC
cdr3_aa: CASSPRGGSYNEQFF

clone_size: many
v_call: TRBV29-1
d_call: TRBD2
j_call: TRBJ2-3
cdr3_nt: TGCAGCGTTGAAGGGACTAGCGGGGGAGGCACAGATACGCAGTATTTT
cdr3_aa: CSVEGTSGGGTDTQYF

clone_size: .
v_call: TRBV11-2
d_call: .
j_call: TRBJ1-5
cdr3_nt: TGTGCCAGCAGCTTGGCCGGGGGGGGCCCCAATCAGCCCCAGCATTTT
cdr3_aa: CASSLAGGGPNQPQHF

clone_size: .
v_call: TRBV20-1
d_call: .
j_call: TRBJ1-5
cdr3_nt: TGCAGTGCCACCCCTCAGGGGCCCAGCTGGGGCAATCAGCCCCAGCATTTT
cdr3_aa: CSATPQGPSWGNQPQHF

clone_size: many
v_call: TRBV4-1
d_call: .
j_call: TRBJ1-5
cdr3_nt: TGCGCCAGCAGCCAAGGCGGGGGTCCCAATAATCAGCCCCAGCATTTT
cdr3_aa: CASSQGGGPNNQPQHF

clone_size: many
v_call: TRBV7-2
d_call: .
j_call: TRBJ2-3
cdr3_nt: TGTGCCAGCAGCTCGACAGCCGATACGCAGTATTTT
cdr3_aa: CASSSTADTQYF

clone_size: many
v_call: TRBV12-3/TRBV12-4
d_call: .
j_call: TRBJ2-5
cdr3_nt: TGTGCCAGCAGTCCCGGAGGGGGGGTCACAAGGGAGACCCAGTACTTC
cdr3_aa: CASSPGGGVTRETQYF

clone_size: many
v_call: TRBV5-1
d_call: TRBD1
j_call: TRBJ1-3
cdr3_nt: TGCGCCAGCAGCTCCGAGGGGGCAGGGGGAAACACCATATATTTT
cdr3_aa: CASSSEGAGGNTIYF

clone_size: many
v_call: TRBV28
d_call: TRBD2
j_call: TRBJ2-5
cdr3_nt: TGTGCCAGCCACTCGGGGGGGCGGAAGACCCAGTACTTC
cdr3_aa: CASHSGGRKTQYF

clone_size: many
v_call: TRBV6-1
d_call: .
j_call: TRBJ1-5
cdr3_nt: TGTGCCAGCAGCAACGACGGTAATAGCAATCAGCCCCAGCATTTT
cdr3_aa: CASSNDGNSNQPQHF

clone_size: many
v_call: TRBV5-5
d_call: TRBD1
j_call: TRBJ2-5
cdr3_nt: TGTGCCAGCAGCTTAAACAGGGGGCACGATGAGGAGACCCAGTACTTC
cdr3_aa: CASSLNRGHDEETQYF

clone_size: few
v_call: TRBV7-9
d_call: TRBD1
j_call: TRBJ2-7
cdr3_nt: TGTGCCAGCAGCCACAGGGGGCCAAGGGGCGAGCAGTACTTC
cdr3_aa: CASSHRGPRGEQYF

clone_size: .
v_call: TRBV5-1
d_call: TRBD1
j_call: TRBJ2-4
cdr3_nt: TGCGCCAGCAGCTTGGAGAGGGGGCAGGGAGCCAAAAACATTCAGTACTTC
cdr3_aa: CASSLERGQGAKNIQYF

clone_size: many
v_call: TRBV9
d_call: TRBD2
j_call: TRBJ2-1
cdr3_nt: TGTGCCAGCAGCGCCTTAAACCGGGACTATAATGAGCAGTTCTTC
cdr3_aa: CASSALNRDYNEQFF

clone_size: many
v_call: TRBV2
d_call: .
j_call: TRBJ1-2
cdr3_nt: TGTGCCAGCAAAAGGGATATCTATGGCTACACCTTC
cdr3_aa: CASKRDIYGYTF

clone_size: many
v_call: TRBV6-5
d_call: TRBD1
j_call: TRBJ2-3
cdr3_nt: TGTGCCAGCCGCGACAGGGGGCTTCGCACAGATACGCAGTATTTT
cdr3_aa: CASRDRGLRTDTQYF

clone_size: many
v_call: TRBV3-1
d_call: .
j_call: TRBJ2-4
cdr3_nt: TGTGCCAGCAGCCAAGGTTTCGCTGCGGTAACAGCCAAAAACATTCAGTACTTC
cdr3_aa: CASSQGFAAVTAKNIQYF

clone_size: many
v_call: TRBV20-1
d_call: .
j_call: TRBJ1-6
cdr3_nt: TGCAGTGGAAGGAGCTCCTATAATTCACCCCTCCACTTT
cdr3_aa: CSGRSSYNSPLHF

clone_size: many
v_call: TRBV5-6
d_call: .
j_call: TRBJ2-3
cdr3_nt: TGTGCCAGCAGCTCCAAGGCTCGGATCACAGATACGCAGTATTTT
cdr3_aa: CASSSKARITDTQYF

clone_size: many
v_call: TRBV24-1
d_call: .
j_call: TRBJ1-2
cdr3_nt: TGTGCCACCAGTGATCCCTTAGGTCGTTATGGCTACACCTTC
cdr3_aa: CATSDPLGRYGYTF

clone_size: many
v_call: TRBV7-2
d_call: .
j_call: TRBJ2-3
cdr3_nt: TGTGCCAGCAGTGTACCCCAAGTCACAGATACGCAGTATTTT
cdr3_aa: CASSVPQVTDTQYF